This is a list of T cell receptor beta chains from one sample in a study of blood T cell repertoires in COVID-19. Data came from immunoSEQ multiplex PCR; TCRdb stores just in-frame clones and leaves some out. The sample has about 180,000 clones; about 89% are singletons. The material sequenced was peripheral blood. These receptors originate from a man aged 35 to 55 with active or convalescent COVID-19. CDR3s include the opening cysteine and the closing phenylalanine or tryptophan. D genes are given only for firm matches. A clone size is listed for some rows: how often the clone was seen (once, few, many), or a class if it is expanded.

abundance,d_gene,v_gene,j_gene,CDR3aa,CDR3nt
few,TRBD1,TRBV6-5,TRBJ1-1,CASSWARGRDTEAFF,TGTGCCAGCAGTTGGGCCAGGGGGCGTGACACTGAAGCTTTCTTT
few,TRBD1,TRBV5-1,TRBJ1-4,CASSTRTGLTNEKLFF,TGCGCCAGCAGCACACGGACAGGACTTACTAATGAAAAACTGTTTTTT
.,TRBD1,TRBV3-1/TRBV3-2,TRBJ2-5,CASSRDRGEETQYF,TGTGCCAGCAGCCGTGACAGGGGGGAGGAGACCCAGTACTTC
few,.,TRBV4-1,TRBJ1-6,CASSQEGDSPLHF,TGCGCCAGCAGCCAAGAAGGGGATTCACCCCTCCACTTT
.,.,TRBV7-4,TRBJ1-1,CASSLFYPGLQAFF,TGTGCCAGCAGCTTATTTTATCCGGGACTCCAAGCTTTCTTT
.,TRBD1,TRBV5-6,TRBJ1-5,CASSFRGRSQPQHF,TGTGCCAGCAGCTTCAGGGGGCGAAGTCAGCCCCAGCATTTT
once,TRBD2,TRBV11-3,TRBJ2-3,CASSPRRGFSDTQYF,TGTGCCAGCAGCCCTCGGCGGGGGTTCTCAGATACGCAGTATTTT
.,.,TRBV2,TRBJ1-4,CASSYREGNEKLFF,TGTGCCAGCAGCTACAGGGAGGGGAATGAAAAACTGTTTTTT
.,.,TRBV2,TRBJ2-2,CASRPRREGANTGELFF,TGTGCCAGCAGACCTAGGAGGGAGGGGGCGAACACCGGGGAGCTGTTTTTT
.,.,TRBV12-3/TRBV12-4,TRBJ1-5,CASSFVGNQPQHF,TGTGCCAGCAGTTTTGTCGGGAATCAGCCCCAGCATTTT
.,TRBD2,TRBV12-5,TRBJ2-3,CASARTGRTSGGASDTQYF,TGTGCTAGTGCCCGGACGGGGAGGACTAGCGGGGGGGCCTCAGATACGCAGTATTTT
.,.,TRBV6-5,TRBJ1-1,CASSNQGTEAFF,TGTGCCAGCAGTAACCAGGGCACTGAAGCTTTCTTT
once,.,TRBV7-2,TRBJ1-5,CASSLSAGFQPQHF,TGTGCCAGCAGCTTATCGGCAGGTTTTCAGCCCCAGCATTTT
.,.,TRBV5-1,TRBJ2-1,CASSQDGGDYNEQFF,TGCGCCAGCAGCCAGGACGGAGGGGATTACAATGAGCAGTTCTTC
.,.,TRBV12-1,TRBJ1-2,CASSEDRGYGYTF,TGTGCCAGCAGCGAGGACAGGGGATATGGCTACACCTTC
.,.,TRBV30,TRBJ1-5,CAWSVGGVGNQPQHF,TGTGCCTGGAGTGTGGGGGGTGTCGGCAATCAGCCCCAGCATTTT
.,TRBD2,TRBV5-1,TRBJ2-1,CASRTSGSSYNEQFF,TGCGCCAGCAGGACTAGCGGGAGCTCCTACAATGAGCAGTTCTTC
.,TRBD1,TRBV28,TRBJ1-2,CASTTDRGGGNYGYTF,TGTGCCAGCACAACGGACAGGGGAGGGGGGAACTATGGCTACACCTTC
.,.,TRBV7-8,TRBJ2-3,CASSLGLTTDTQYF,TGTGCCAGCAGCTTAGGACTAACCACAGATACGCAGTATTTT
once,.,TRBV5-1,TRBJ2-3,CASRLTDTQYF,TGCGCCAGCAGACTCACAGATACGCAGTATTTT
once,.,TRBV3-1/TRBV3-2,TRBJ1-5,CASSIGVDQPQHF,TGTGCCAGCAGCATCGGGGTTGATCAGCCCCAGCATTTT
.,.,TRBV10-2,TRBJ1-3,CASTRFAAGSGNTIYF,TGCGCCAGCACCCGATTCGCCGCGGGATCTGGAAACACCATATATTTT
.,.,TRBV18,TRBJ1-2,CASSPFEKTLSINYGYTF,TGTGCCAGCTCACCTTTCGAGAAGACACTTTCAATTAACTATGGCTACACCTTC
.,TRBD2,TRBV18,TRBJ2-5,CASSPLGTSGETQYF,TGTGCCAGCTCACCACTCGGGACTAGCGGAGAGACCCAGTACTTC
.,TRBD1,TRBV6-5,TRBJ1-5,CASSEAKQGYQPQHF,TGTGCCAGCAGCGAGGCCAAACAGGGGTACCAGCCCCAGCATTTT
.,TRBD1,TRBV7-2,TRBJ1-5,CASSAYYRGRGQPQHF,TGTGCCAGCAGCGCTTATTACAGGGGGCGGGGACAGCCCCAGCATTTT
.,TRBD1,TRBV4-2,TRBJ1-2,CASSQVDRAEGGYTF,TGTGCCAGCAGCCAAGTAGACAGGGCGGAAGGCGGCTACACCTTC